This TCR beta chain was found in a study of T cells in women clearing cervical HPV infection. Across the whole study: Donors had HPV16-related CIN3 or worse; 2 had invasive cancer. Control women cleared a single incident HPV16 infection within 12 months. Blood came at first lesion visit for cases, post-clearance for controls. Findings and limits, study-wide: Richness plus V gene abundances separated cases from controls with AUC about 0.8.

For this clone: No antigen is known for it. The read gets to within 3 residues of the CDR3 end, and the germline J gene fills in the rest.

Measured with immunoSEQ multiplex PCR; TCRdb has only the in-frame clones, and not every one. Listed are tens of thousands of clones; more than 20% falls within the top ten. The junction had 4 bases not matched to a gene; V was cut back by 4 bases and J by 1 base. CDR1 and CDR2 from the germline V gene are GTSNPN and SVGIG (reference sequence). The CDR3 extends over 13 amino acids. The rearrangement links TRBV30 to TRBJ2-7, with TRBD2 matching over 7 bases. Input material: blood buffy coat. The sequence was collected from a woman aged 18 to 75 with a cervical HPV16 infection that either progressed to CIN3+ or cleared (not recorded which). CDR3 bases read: TGTGCCTGGACCTTCGGGGGGTCCTACGAG. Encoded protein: CAWTFGGSYE. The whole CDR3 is CAWTFGGSYEQYF. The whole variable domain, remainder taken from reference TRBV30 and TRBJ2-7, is SQTIHQWPATLVQPVGSPLSLECTVEGTSNPNLYWYRQAAGRGLQLLFYSVGIGQISSEVPQNLSASRPQDRQFILSSKKLLLSDSGFYLCAWTFGGSYEQYFGPGTRLTVT.